This T cell receptor beta chain was recorded in a study of OX40 agonist ivuxolimab in advanced cancers. Study background: Every 2 weeks, patients got intravenous ivuxolimab at one of six dose levels (0.01-10 mg/kg). Dose-escalation patients suffered from hepatocellular carcinoma, melanoma, renal cell or head and neck cancer. Treatment received earlier with anti-PD-1, anti-PD-L1 or anti-CTLA-4 agents was allowed, and more than 30% had some.

This CDR3 contains 11 residues. The germline V and J ends were trimmed by 9 bases and 5 bases, with 10 bases remaining between them. Germline CDR1 is SNHLY and CDR2 is FYNNEI. A note on this clone: The antigen is undetermined.

Some clones are missing from TCRdb's copy, which holds only in-frame ones; the method was immunoSEQ multiplex PCR. The sample holds some 50,000 clones, about nine tenths seen once. Overall study findings and caveats: Certain nonresponders likewise exhibited a low normalized T-cell clonal expansion.

The clonotype originates from an adult with an advanced solid tumor such as melanoma, head and neck, liver or kidney cancer. This specimen consisted of CD4+ or CD8+ T cells sorted from blood, obtained in a trial of the OX40 agonist ivuxolimab. The V gene is TRBV2, the J gene TRBJ1-1, with a tentative D call TRBD1 (6 bases). The chain's CDR3 is CARQGGTEAFF. In nucleotides, the CDR3 is TGTGCCAGACAGGGAGGTACTGAAGCTTTCTTT. Full variable domain (outside the CDR3, taken from reference TRBV2 and TRBJ1-1): EPEVTQTPSHQVTQMGQEVILRCVPISNHLYFYWYRQILGQKVEFLVSFYNNEISEKSEIFDDQFSVERPDGSNFTLKIRSTKLEDSAMYFCARQGGTEAFFGQGTRLTVV.